This T cell receptor (beta chain) was captured by sequencing in a study of shared clonotypes between healthy human individuals (dated by TCRdb to the early 2020s). About the full investigation: Two women and three men aged 18 to 49 years were included in the cohort. The study deeply sequenced blood TCR repertoires of about five healthy adults to estimate repertoire size and the extent of clonotype sharing between individuals. Different laboratories and diverse techniques were used to prepare libraries and sequence TCR repertoires, to increase sequencing depth and limit assay-specific biases. Per donor, leukapheresis produced somewhere between about 0.8 and 9 billion PBMCs. For each donor, three plates each were used for CD4 naive and CD4 memory, two plates were used for CD8 naive, and one plate was used for CD8 memory. Study-level results and caveats: Roughly 5% of naive CD4, around 3.5% of naive CD8, around 2.3% of memory CD4, and approximately 0.39% of memory CD8 clonotypes were shared across several donors. The genetic and exposure-history diversity represented was limited by the small number of donors. Sampling was restricted to blood, and TCR repertoires in tissue are likely to differ from TCR repertoires in blood. Incomplete sequencing was indicated by rarefaction of sorted-subset datasets, despite the large sequencing depth. Larger estimated clonotype richness was generally found for naive subsets than for memory subsets. Pairwise subsampling indicated that sequencing depth was expected to affect the degree of clonotype sharing among donors. Higher generation probabilities were observed for clonotypes shared by all four sorted-subset donors than for non-shared clonotypes.

The donors were healthy, HIV-negative adults with no recently reported acute infections or vaccinations. Every donor was a Caucasian adult living in Nashville, Tennessee, USA. Magnetic negative selection was used to enrich CD4+ T cells, after which naive cells were positively selected on CD45RA and the negative fraction became the memory subset. After blood collection by leukapheresis, PBMCs were isolated using Ficoll-Histopaque density gradient centrifugation and then cryopreserved in the vapor phase of liquid nitrogen. Analytical flow cytometry was used to check the purity and quantity of each magnetically sorted T cell population. From each sorted fraction, genomic DNA was isolated and quantified by UV absorbance on a Nanodrop 2000c. Using the deep immunoSEQ assay, multiplex PCR amplified TCR CDR3 regions from genomic DNA. Extracted genomic DNA from each cell subset was spread evenly across all wells of several immunoSEQ 96-well plates, with each plate serving as a replicate. For sorted subsets, about 200 ng genomic DNA, equal to about 30,000 T cell genomes, was loaded into each replicate PCR. The purified libraries were quantified using a Qubit 3.0 fluorometer, sized with a Bioanalyzer 2100, and then quantified again using the KAPA Library Quantification kit. Every immunoSEQ 96-well plate was sequenced on a separate single-read 150-cycle Illumina NextSeq 550 flow cell. In the paper's pipeline: Because the immunoSEQ output included only junctional sequences and no quality scores, the filtering could not be the same as the filtering used for full-length reads. Sequences were annotated with PyIR, a Python wrapper for IgBLAST v1.9, using IMGT germline references to assign V/J genes and CDR3. Reads were filtered out if the reads had weak V/J assignments (E-value above 1e-6), no CDR3, stop codons, out-of-frame junctions, or ambiguous translated residues. V3J clonotypes were defined as sequences sharing the same inferred V gene, J gene, and CDR3 amino acid sequence. To compute the percentage overlap between repertoires, the number of shared unique clonotypes was divided by the size of the smaller repertoire. RTK rarefaction, the Chao1 estimator, and Recon v2.1 estimates of unobserved clonotypes were used to assess repertoire richness. OLGA was used to compute generation probabilities for all TCRbeta clonotypes that the gDNA method yielded from a few donors. TCRdb provides this immuneACCESS table in a form limited to in-frame rearrangements. Some clones are lacking; in checked studies, under half of them reflect an unresolved V gene, and why the rest are absent is not known. For V, J and clone size, that table is used; D and trimming come from the DNA. Here the sample has some 2,100,000 clones; nearly 97% occur a single time. The ten largest account for less than 0.15% of the sample.

CDR1 is given as MNHNY and CDR2 as SVGAGI, both from the germline V gene (reference sequence). Trimming costs V 5 bases and J 3 bases, and their ends lie 16 bases apart. The CDR3 numbers 15 residues from cysteine through phenylalanine. The CDR3 DNA has 45 bases and is translated from base 1. Details on this clone: Its antigen has not been determined. No base-level quality is on record; no much larger clone is a single base apart.

This chain is built from TRBV6-6 and TRBJ1-1; a tentative D call is TRBD1 (5 bases match). The specimen sequenced was naive CD4+ T cells sorted from blood. This specimen's cell subset or site label, interpreted: CD45RA+ positively selected. This clonotype was sampled from a man between 18 and 29 years old in good health. At the DNA level, the sequence is TGTGCCAGCAGTCGACGACAGCGGACGGACACTGAAGCTTTCTTT. It translates to CASSRRQRTDTEAFF.